This TCR beta chain was found in a study of cytomegalovirus exposure and HLA in healthy donors. Study-level background: The study's early data release held around 85 million unique TCRs from HLA-typed donors.

V lost 3 bases and J lost 6, with 15 bases in between. The CDR3 loop spans 15 amino acids. CDR1 SGHAT and CDR2 FQNNGV come from the germline V gene. A multiplex PCR was run with 60 Vbeta primers and 13 Jbeta primers. TCRdb's copy holds only in-frame clones and misses some; the assay was immunoSEQ multiplex PCR. The data contain 100,000 to 150,000 clones, about 81% of them seen just once; the ten biggest clones take up approximately 1.1%. Study conclusions and caveats: Fewer N-insertions (relative to the roughly 660-donor mean) were reportedly seen in an Asian-associated ancestry cluster in a later analysis. Using a false discovery rate of 0.05, a later analysis showed that approximately 18,000 TCR beta sequences were associated with HLA alleles. CMV serostatus alone was available as immune exposure information.

Of note for this clone: Its specificity is not known.

The TCR sequence derives from a woman aged 30 to 39 in good health and CMV-seronegative. This chain uses TRBV11-2 with TRBJ2-1; possibly TRBD1 for D (5 bases). Sequences were obtained from PBMCs. CDR3 amino acids: CASSFERRRGNEQFF. CDR3 DNA: TGTGCCAGCAGCTTTGAACGGAGAAGGGGCAATGAGCAGTTCTTC.